One sample yielded the 5 T cell receptor beta chains listed below, sequenced in a study of vaccination and CD4 T cells after COVID-19 (dated by TCRdb to 2022 to 2024). Their cognate antigens are unknown. In the paper's terms, the time point label means: late sampling 161 to 241 days after vaccination in a few convalescent patients. The label giving this sample's treatment or condition can be read as: approximately 9-day PBMC culture with coronavirus spike peptide pools or control peptides (ViraFEST assay). Library preparation employed PCR. The reads were generated on an Illumina iSeq 100. DNA from cultured CD4+ T cells underwent TCR sequencing with the Oncomine TCR Beta short-read assay at the Johns Hopkins FTIC core. TCRdb handled the public reads itself, with Q25 trimming in fastp and clone calling in MiXCR, and kept productive beta chains. Duplicate CDR3 protein sequences are folded into a single record with the most common DNA and genes. Within this sample are about 16,000 distinct CDR3 sequences, with approximately 54% of them counted one time only. The ten most abundant clones make up around 16% of the sample.

Sequences were derived from CD4+ T cells from blood, cultured in vitro, sampled about 7 months after SARS-CoV-2 vaccination. The receptor set was obtained from a human donor who had recovered from COVID-19.

The chain joins TRBV5-1 to TRBJ2-3, with unresolved D. This CDR3 region has 13 residues. The V gene lost 4 bases and the J gene lost 2 bases, with 8 bases spanning the gap. CDR1 is SGHRS and CDR2 is YFSETQ in the germline V gene. DNA for the CDR3: TGCGCCAGCAGCCACTCAGACACAGATACGCAGTATTTT. As protein: CASSHSDTDTQYF.

This chain connects TRBV19 to TRBJ2-5; TRBD2 matches 10 bases. Germline CDR1 reads LNHDA; CDR2 reads SQIVND (reference sequence). Losses at the gene ends were 0 bases for V and 5 bases for J; bases not matched to a gene: 6. The CDR3 loop spans 16 amino acids. The CDR3 DNA sequence: TGTGCCAGTAGTATAGATCTAGCGGGGGTCATGGAGACCCAGTACTTC. Translated, it gives CASSIDLAGVMETQYF.

V is TRBV27 and J is TRBJ1-6, with D unresolved. The length of the CDR3 is 16 residues. Germline V CDR1 and CDR2: MNHEY, SMNVEV (reference sequence). V lost 6 bases and J lost 2, with 14 bases in between. For the CDR3, the DNA is TGTGCCAGCAGCCGAGTAAAGGGAACCTATAATTCACCCCTCCACTTT. It specifies CASSRVKGTYNSPLHF.

The chain has TRBV27 and TRBJ2-3; 8 bases fit TRBD1. Losses at the gene ends were 6 bases for V and 0 bases for J; bases not matched to a gene: 5. CDR3 length equals 15 residues. Germline V gene lookup returns CDR1 MNHEY and CDR2 SMNVEV (reference sequence). CDR3 amino acids: CASSSTGGSTDTQYF. As DNA, the CDR3 is TGTGCCAGCAGCTCCACAGGGGGTAGCACAGATACGCAGTATTTT.

The chain links TRBV4-1 to TRBJ2-3; 10 bases match TRBD1. This CDR3 spans 18 amino acids. Trimming removed 4 bases from V and 3 bases from J; junction bases left unmatched: 13. Germline V gene data show CDR1 as MGHRA and CDR2 as YSYEKL. The CDR3 DNA follows: TGCGCCAGCAGCCGGAGCATGACTGGGACAGGGGAGACAGATACGCAGTATTTT. Protein sequence: CASSRSMTGTGETDTQYF.